This T cell receptor (beta chain) originates from a study of low-dose radiotherapy and immunotherapy resistance in tumors. Germline V CDR1 and CDR2: PRHDT, FYEKMQ (reference sequence). CDR3 length: 17 amino acids. The ends lost 5 bases at V and 0 bases at J; junction bases unmatched: 10. Covering alpha and beta chains, TRAV- and TRBV-specific primers were used for the first-strand cDNA. The authors amplified TCRs for 20 PCR cycles with a constant-region primer and a V-primer adapter. TCRdb reanalysed the reads using MiXCR and keeps one entry per CDR3 protein. The sample lists roughly 16,000 distinct CDR3 sequences; approximately 70% were seen once. It was nivolumab, ipilimumab, aspirin, low-dose cyclophosphamide and low-dose radiotherapy that donors received. Patients qualified if they had advanced solid tumors that lacked tumor-infiltrating lymphocytes.

The chain links TRBV13 to TRBJ2-4, with 7 bases that match TRBD2. This TCR derives from a human donor with advanced metastatic prostate, ovarian, gallbladder or colorectal cancer (not recorded which). This table probably holds off-target reads from a library built for another chain. The CDR3 coding sequence is TGTGCCAGCAGCACAGAACGCGGGGGATTAGCCAAAAACATTCAGTACTTC. It encodes CASSTERGGLAKNIQYF.